A single sample is the source of the 4 T cell receptor beta chains below, sequenced in a study of control samples from healthy donors and cancer patients. Repertoires were generated with immunoSEQ multiplex PCR, while TCRdb's copy carries only in-frame clones and drops some. The repertoire holds approximately 110,000 clones, with 80% to 90% as singletons. Source material: blood. These receptors came from a woman aged 45 to 65 in good health.

The chain has TRBV3-1 (or the pseudogene TRBV3-2) and TRBJ1-2; no definite D call. V lost 1 base, J lost 4 bases, and 13 bases lay in between. Germline V gives CDR1 LGHDT, CDR2 YNNKEL (reference sequence). The CDR3 is 15 residues long. CDR3 sequence (DNA): TGTGCCAGCAGCCAAGGGGTCGCCGGGAGCTATGGCTACACCTTC. Translating gives CASSQGVAGSYGYTF.

The gene calls are TRBV5-5 and TRBJ1-1; D is ambiguous. Trimming stripped 0 bases from V and 1 base from J, with 7 bases between. Germline V CDR1 and CDR2: SGHKS, YYEKEE (reference sequence). CDR3 length: 14 amino acids. DNA for the CDR3: TGTGCCAGCAGCTTGGAACAGTCGAACACTGAAGCTTTCTTT. Translation gives CASSLEQSNTEAFF.

This clone was seen a few times. The chain carries TRBV7-3 and TRBJ2-5; TRBD1 might be the D (5 bases). The length of the CDR3 is 13 residues. Germline assignment: CDR1 SGHTA and CDR2 FQGTGA. Trimming took off 5 bases at V and 5 bases at J, with 12 bases between the two ends. CDR3 sequence: CASSVRPGETQYF. The DNA for the CDR3 is TGTGCCAGCAGCGTACGCCCAGGGGAGACCCAGTACTTC.

The chain links TRBV28 to TRBJ2-7; a weak D match, TRBD2 (5 bases). V dropped 10 bases and J dropped 3 bases, with 19 bases sitting between them. There are 14 residues in the CDR3. Germline loops: CDR1 MDHEN, CDR2 SYDVKM. The DNA of the CDR3 is TGTGCCACCAACTTTTTGGCCGGGGACTACGAGCAGTACTTC. It codes for CATNFLAGDYEQYF. Filled out from reference TRBV28 and TRBJ2-7, the complete variable domain reads DVKVTQSSRYLVKRTGEKVFLECVQDMDHENMFWYRQDPGLGLRLIYFSYDVKMKEKGDIPEGYSVSREKKERFSLILESASTNQTSMYLCATNFLAGDYEQYFGPGTRLTVT.